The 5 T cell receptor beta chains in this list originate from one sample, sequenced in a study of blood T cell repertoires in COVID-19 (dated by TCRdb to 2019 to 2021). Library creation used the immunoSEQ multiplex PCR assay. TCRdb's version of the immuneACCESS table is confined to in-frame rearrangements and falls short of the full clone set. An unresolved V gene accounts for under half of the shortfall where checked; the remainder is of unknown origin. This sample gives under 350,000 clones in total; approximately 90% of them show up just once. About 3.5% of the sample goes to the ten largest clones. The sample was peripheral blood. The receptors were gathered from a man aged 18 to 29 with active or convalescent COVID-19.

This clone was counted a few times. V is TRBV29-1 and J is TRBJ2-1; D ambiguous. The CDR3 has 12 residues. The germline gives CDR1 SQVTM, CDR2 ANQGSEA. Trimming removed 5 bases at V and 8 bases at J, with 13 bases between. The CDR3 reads CSVTPTLDEQFF. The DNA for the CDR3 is TGCAGCGTTACCCCAACATTGGATGAGCAGTTCTTC.

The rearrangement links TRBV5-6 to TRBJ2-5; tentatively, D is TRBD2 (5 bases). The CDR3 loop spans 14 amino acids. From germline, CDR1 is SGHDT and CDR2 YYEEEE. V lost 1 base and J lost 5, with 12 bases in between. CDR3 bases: TGTGCCAGCAGCTTGCCGAGGGAAGCGGAGACCCAGTACTTC. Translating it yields CASSLPREAETQYF.

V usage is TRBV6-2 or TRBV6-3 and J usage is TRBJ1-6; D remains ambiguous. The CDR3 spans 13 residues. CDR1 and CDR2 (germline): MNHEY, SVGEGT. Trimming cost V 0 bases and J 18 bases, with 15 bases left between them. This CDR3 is CASSYSSDGVGHF. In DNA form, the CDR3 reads TGTGCCAGCAGTTACTCGTCCGACGGGGTAGGCCACTTT.

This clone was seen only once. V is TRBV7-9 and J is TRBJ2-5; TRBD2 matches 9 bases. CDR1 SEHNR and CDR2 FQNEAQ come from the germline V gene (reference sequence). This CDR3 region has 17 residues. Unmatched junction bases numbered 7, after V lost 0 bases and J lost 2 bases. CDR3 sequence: CASSLAGLAGIQETQYF. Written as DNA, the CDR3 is TGTGCCAGCAGCTTAGCAGGGCTAGCGGGAATTCAAGAGACCCAGTACTTC.

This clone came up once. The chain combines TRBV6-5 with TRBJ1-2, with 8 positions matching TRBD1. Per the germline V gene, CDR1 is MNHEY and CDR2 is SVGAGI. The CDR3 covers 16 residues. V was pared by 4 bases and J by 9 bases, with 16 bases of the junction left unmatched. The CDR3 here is CASSLTGEHQARSYTF. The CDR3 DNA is TGTGCCAGCAGTTTGACAGGGGAACATCAGGCGAGGAGCTACACCTTC.